Here is one T cell receptor (beta chain) with its context. Its target is unknown. The entry originates in a study of OX40 agonist ivuxolimab in advanced cancers. For the study at large: Allowance was made for prior anti-PD-1, anti-PD-L1 or anti-CTLA-4 therapy, and roughly 40% had some. Of the patients, three showed partial responses, one with hepatocellular carcinoma and two with cutaneous melanoma.

TCRdb's copy holds only in-frame clones and misses some; the assay was immunoSEQ multiplex PCR. The table has fewer than 80,000 clones, about 86% seen once; the top ten hold under 0.75%. Study-level results: Fewer expanded clones were found on average in CD4+ than in CD8+ T cells.

Source: CD4+ or CD8+ T cells sorted from blood, taken in a trial of the OX40 agonist ivuxolimab. The TCR comes from an adult with an advanced solid tumor such as melanoma, head and neck, liver or kidney cancer.

Here the CDR3 reads CASSLGLLMGSGNTIYF. DNA for the CDR3: TGTGCCAGCAGTTTAGGGCTCTTAATGGGATCTGGAAACACCATATATTTT. The chain is built from TRBV28 and TRBJ1-3; no clear D gene. This CDR3 comprises 17 residues. V was trimmed by 2 bases and J by 1 base, leaving 15 bases between them. Germline CDR1 is MDHEN and CDR2 is SYDVKM.